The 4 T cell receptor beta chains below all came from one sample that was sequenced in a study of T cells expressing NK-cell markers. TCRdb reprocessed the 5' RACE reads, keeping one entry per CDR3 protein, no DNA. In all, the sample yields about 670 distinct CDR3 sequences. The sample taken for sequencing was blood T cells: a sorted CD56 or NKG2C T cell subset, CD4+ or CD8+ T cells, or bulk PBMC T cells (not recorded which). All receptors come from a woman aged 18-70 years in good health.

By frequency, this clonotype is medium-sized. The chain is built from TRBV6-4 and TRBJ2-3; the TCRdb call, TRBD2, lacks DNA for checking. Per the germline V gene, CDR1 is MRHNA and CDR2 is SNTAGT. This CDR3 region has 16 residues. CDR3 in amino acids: CASSDLAGGPGDTQYF.

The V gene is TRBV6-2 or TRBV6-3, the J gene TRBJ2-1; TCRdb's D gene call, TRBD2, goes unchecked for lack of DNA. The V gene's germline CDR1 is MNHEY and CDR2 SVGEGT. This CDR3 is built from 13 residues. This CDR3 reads CASGTSSYNEQFF.

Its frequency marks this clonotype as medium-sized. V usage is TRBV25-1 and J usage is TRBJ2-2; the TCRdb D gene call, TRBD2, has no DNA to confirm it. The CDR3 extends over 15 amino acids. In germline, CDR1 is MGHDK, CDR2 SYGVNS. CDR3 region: CASSSGGTATGELFF.

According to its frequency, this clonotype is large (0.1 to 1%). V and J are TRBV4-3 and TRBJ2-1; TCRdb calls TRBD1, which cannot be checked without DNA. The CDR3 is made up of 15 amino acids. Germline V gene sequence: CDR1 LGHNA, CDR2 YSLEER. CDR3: CASSQGDSSYNEQFF.